Shown below are 8 T cell receptor beta chains from a single sample sequenced in a study of cytomegalovirus exposure and HLA in healthy donors. The PCR used 60 Vbeta and 13 Jbeta primers. TCRdb's table, derived via immunoSEQ multiplex PCR, lists solely in-frame clones and lacks some. This sample yields around 150,000 clones, of which about 75% are seen a single time; around 0.89% belongs to the top ten. Sequencing was carried out using PBMCs. The receptor set was obtained from a woman in her 50s in good health and CMV-seropositive.

CDR3 protein: CASSFGGRYSDTQYF. DNA for the CDR3: TGTGCCAGCAGCTTTGGGGGCCGATATTCGGATACGCAGTATTTT. The chain couples TRBV5-6 to TRBJ2-3, with D possibly being TRBD1 (6 bases). V lost 2 bases, J lost 6 bases, and 16 bases lay in between. The germline V gene encodes CDR1 SGHDT and CDR2 YYEEEE. This CDR3 spans 15 amino acids.

V and J are TRBV19 and TRBJ1-6; D possibly corresponds to TRBD1 (5 bases). The CDR3 is 15 residues long. The germline CDR1 and CDR2 sequences are LNHDA and SQIVND (reference sequence). The V gene lost 8 bases and the J gene lost 9 bases, with 20 bases spanning the gap. The chain's CDR3 is CASSLAGRGASPLHF. Written as DNA, the CDR3 is TGTGCCAGTTCCCTTGCAGGGCGCGGTGCTTCACCCCTCCACTTT.

This chain uses TRBV30 with TRBJ1-2; maybe TRBD1 (6 bases). The CDR3 loop spans 14 amino acids. Trimming stripped 5 bases from V and 4 bases from J, with 17 bases between. CDR1 GTSNPN and CDR2 SVGIG come from the germline V gene (reference sequence). This CDR3 is CAWGGPGLGYGYTF. For the CDR3, the DNA is TGTGCCTGGGGGGGCCCCGGCTTAGGCTATGGCTACACCTTC.

The rearrangement joins TRBV15 to TRBJ2-7; 15 nucleotides align to TRBD2. After removal of 0 bases from V and 1 base from J, the junction contained 7 bases not matched to a gene. Germline lookup yields CDR1 LNHNV and CDR2 YYDKDF (reference sequence). The CDR3 extends over 19 amino acids. Here the CDR3 DNA reads TGTGCCACCAGCAGAGATGGACTAGCGGGAGGGCTGCAGTCCTACGAGCAGTACTTC. It specifies CATSRDGLAGGLQSYEQYF.

The genes are TRBV7-9 and TRBJ1-1; D ambiguous. Looked up from germline, CDR1 is SEHNR and CDR2 is FQNEAQ (reference sequence). There are 14 residues in the CDR3. The V end lost 3 bases, the J end lost 6 bases, and 14 bases lay between the germline ends. The CDR3 coding sequence is TGTGCCAGCAGCTTCGGTGTCGAGGGTTCTGAAGCTTTCTTT. Translated, it gives CASSFGVEGSEAFF.

The rearrangement uses TRBV6-1 and TRBJ2-5; maybe TRBD2 (6 bases). Germline CDR1 reads MNHNS; CDR2 reads SASEGT. The CDR3 runs 14 residues. V lost 5 bases and J 9 bases, leaving 19 bases between the germline ends. The CDR3 DNA follows: TGTGCCAGCAGTCCCGAGGCAGGTTGGAGGGCCCAGTACTTC. This encodes CASSPEAGWRAQYF.

This clone has only one observation. The rearrangement links TRBV7-2 to TRBJ2-1, with TRBD2 matching 7 bases. This CDR3 has 12 residues. Germline loops: CDR1 SGHTA, CDR2 FQGNSA. V trimming: 1 base; J trimming: 10 bases; junction bases outside the gene matches: 1. The CDR3 here is CASSLVLAEQFF. The CDR3 DNA reads TGTGCCAGCAGCTTAGTACTAGCGGAGCAGTTCTTC. Full variable domain (missing parts from reference TRBV7-2 and TRBJ2-1): GAGVSQSPSNKVTEKGKDVELRCDPISGHTALYWYRQSLGQGLEFLIYFQGNSAPDKSGLPSDRFSAERTGGSVSTLTIQRTQQEDSAVYLCASSLVLAEQFFGPGTRLTVL.

This chain uses TRBV28 with TRBJ2-3, with 13 bases identical to TRBD2. CDR3 length equals 15 residues. Germline trimming cut 5 bases from V and 6 bases from J; bases unmatched to any gene: 5. The germline gives CDR1 MDHEN, CDR2 SYDVKM. The CDR3 DNA reads TGTGCCAGCAGTCCGGGACTAGCGGGGCTGGATACGCAGTATTTT. Protein sequence: CASSPGLAGLDTQYF.